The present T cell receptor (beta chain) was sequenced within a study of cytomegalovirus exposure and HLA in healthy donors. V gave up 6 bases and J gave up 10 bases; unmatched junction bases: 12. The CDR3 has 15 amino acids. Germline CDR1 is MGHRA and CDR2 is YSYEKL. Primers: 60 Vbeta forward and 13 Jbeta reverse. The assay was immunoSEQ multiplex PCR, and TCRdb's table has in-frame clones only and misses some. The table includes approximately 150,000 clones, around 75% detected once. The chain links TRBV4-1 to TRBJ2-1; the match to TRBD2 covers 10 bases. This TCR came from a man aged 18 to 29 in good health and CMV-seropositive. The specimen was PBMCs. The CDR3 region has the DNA TGCGCCAGCAGTCGAACTAGCGGGAATCAGCGGGAGCAGTTCTTC. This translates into CASSRTSGNQREQFF.